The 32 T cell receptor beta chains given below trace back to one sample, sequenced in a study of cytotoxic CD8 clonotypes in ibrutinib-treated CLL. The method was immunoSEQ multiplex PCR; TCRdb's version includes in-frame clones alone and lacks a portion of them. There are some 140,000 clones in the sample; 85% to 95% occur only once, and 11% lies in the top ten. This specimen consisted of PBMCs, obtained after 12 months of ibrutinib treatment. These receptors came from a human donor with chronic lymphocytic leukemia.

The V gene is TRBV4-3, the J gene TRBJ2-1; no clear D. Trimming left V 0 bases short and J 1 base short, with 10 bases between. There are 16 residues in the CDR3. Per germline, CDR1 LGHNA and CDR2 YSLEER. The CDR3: CASSQDYRVSYNEQFF. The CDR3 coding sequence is TGCGCCAGCAGCCAAGATTATCGGGTTTCCTACAATGAGCAGTTCTTC.

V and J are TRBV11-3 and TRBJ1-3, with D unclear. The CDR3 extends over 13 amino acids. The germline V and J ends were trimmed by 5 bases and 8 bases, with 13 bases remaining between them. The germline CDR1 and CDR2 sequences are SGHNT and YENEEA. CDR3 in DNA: TGTGCCAGCAGCCCCGGGAGGGTTGACACCATATATTTT. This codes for CASSPGRVDTIYF.

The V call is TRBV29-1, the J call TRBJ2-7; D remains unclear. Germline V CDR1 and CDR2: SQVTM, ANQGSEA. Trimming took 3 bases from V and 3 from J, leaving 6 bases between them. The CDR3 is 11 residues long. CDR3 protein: CSVDFDYEQYF. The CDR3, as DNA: TGCAGCGTTGACTTCGACTACGAGCAGTACTTC.

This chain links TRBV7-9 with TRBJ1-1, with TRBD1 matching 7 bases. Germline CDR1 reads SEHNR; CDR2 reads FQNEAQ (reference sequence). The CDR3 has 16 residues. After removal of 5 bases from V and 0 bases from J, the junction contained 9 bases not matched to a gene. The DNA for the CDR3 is TGTGCCAGCAGCCCCCGACAGGGTGGGATGAACACTGAAGCTTTCTTT. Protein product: CASSPRQGGMNTEAFF.

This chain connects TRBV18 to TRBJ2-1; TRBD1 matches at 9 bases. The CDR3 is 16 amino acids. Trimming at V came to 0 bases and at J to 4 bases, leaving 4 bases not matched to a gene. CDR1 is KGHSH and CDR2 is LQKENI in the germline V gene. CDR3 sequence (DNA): TGTGCCAGCTCACCACCCCCGGGGACAGGGTACAATGAGCAGTTCTTC. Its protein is CASSPPPGTGYNEQFF.

CDR3 protein: CASSPRLLNTGELFF. DNA for the CDR3: TGTGCCAGCTCACCACGACTTCTCAACACCGGGGAGCTGTTTTTT. The V gene is TRBV18, the J gene TRBJ2-2; D not resolved. Germline CDR1 reads KGHSH; CDR2 reads LQKENI. Trimming removed 1 base from V and 2 bases from J, with 8 bases in between. The CDR3 is made up of 15 amino acids.

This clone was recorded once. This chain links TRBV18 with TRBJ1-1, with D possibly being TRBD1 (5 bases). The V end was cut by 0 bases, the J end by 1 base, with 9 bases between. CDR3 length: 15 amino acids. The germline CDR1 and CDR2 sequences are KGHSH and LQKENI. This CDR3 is CASSPPNQGNTEAFF. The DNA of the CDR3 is TGTGCCAGCTCACCACCAAATCAGGGGAACACTGAAGCTTTCTTT.

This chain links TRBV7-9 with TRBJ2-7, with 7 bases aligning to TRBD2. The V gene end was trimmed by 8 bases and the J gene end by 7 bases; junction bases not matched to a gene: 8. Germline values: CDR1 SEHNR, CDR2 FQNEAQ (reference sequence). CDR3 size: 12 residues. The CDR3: CASAAGIDEQYF. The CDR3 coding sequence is TGTGCCAGCGCAGCGGGAATCGATGAGCAGTACTTC.

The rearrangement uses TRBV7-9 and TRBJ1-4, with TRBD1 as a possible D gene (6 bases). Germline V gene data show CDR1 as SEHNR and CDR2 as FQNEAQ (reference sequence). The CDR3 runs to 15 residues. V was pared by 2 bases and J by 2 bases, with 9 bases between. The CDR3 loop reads CASSLPQGTNEKLFF. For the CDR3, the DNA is TGTGCCAGCAGCTTACCACAGGGCACTAATGAAAAACTGTTTTTT. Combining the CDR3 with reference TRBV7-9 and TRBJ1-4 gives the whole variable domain DTGVSQNPRHKITKRGQNVTFRCDPISEHNRLYWYRQTLGQGPEFLTYFQNEAQLEKSRLLSDRFSAERPKGSFSTLEIQRTEQGDSAMYLCASSLPQGTNEKLFFGSGTQLSVL.

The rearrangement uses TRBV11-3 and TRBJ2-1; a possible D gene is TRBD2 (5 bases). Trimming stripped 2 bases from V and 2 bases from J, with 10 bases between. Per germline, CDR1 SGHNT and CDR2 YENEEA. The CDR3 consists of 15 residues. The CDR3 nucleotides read TGTGCCAGCAGCTTAAGGACTTCCACCTACAATGAGCAGTTCTTC. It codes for CASSLRTSTYNEQFF.

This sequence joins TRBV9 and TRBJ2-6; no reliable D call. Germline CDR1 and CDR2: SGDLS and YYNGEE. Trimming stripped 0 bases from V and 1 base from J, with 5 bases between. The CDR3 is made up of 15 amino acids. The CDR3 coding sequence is TGTGCCAGCAGCGTAGGGGGATCTGGGGCCAACGTCCTGACTTTC. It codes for CASSVGGSGANVLTF.

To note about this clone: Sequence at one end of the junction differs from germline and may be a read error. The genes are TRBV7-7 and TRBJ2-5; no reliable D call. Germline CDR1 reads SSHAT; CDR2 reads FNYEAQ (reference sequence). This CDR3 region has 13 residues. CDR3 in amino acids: CASSFSSAETQYF. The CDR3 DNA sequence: TGTGCTAGCAGCTTTAGTAGTGCAGAGACCCAGTACTTC. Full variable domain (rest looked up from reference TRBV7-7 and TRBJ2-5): GAGVSQSPRYKVTKRGQDVTLRCDPISSHATLYWYQQALGQGPEFLTYFNYEAQPDKSGLPSDRFSAERPEGSISTLTIQRTEQRDSAMYRCASSFSSAETQYFGPGTRLLVL.

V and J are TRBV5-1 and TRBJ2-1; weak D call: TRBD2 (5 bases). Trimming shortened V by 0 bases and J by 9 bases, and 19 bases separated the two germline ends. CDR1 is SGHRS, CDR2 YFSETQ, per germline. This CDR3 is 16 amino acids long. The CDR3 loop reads CASSLGEPTIGSEQFF. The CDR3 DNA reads TGCGCCAGCAGCTTGGGGGAACCAACAATAGGGAGTGAGCAGTTCTTC.

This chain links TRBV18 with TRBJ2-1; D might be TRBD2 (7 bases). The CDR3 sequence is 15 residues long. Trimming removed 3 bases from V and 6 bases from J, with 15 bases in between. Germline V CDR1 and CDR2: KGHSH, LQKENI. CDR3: CASSPGGARLNEQFF. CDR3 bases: TGTGCCAGCTCACCGGGGGGGGCGAGGCTCAATGAGCAGTTCTTC.

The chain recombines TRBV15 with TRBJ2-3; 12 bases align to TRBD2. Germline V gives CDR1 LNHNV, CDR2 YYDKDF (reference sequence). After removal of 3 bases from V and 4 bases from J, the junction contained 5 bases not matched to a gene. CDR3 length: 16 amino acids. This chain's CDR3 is CATSRTSGSPPDTQYF. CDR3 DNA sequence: TGTGCCACCAGCAGGACTAGCGGGAGTCCCCCAGATACGCAGTATTTT.

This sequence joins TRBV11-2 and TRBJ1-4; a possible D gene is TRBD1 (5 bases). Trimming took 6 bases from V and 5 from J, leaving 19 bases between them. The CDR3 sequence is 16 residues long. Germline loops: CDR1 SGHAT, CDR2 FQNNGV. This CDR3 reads CASRSSGASANEKLFF. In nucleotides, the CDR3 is TGTGCCAGCAGATCCAGCGGGGCCAGCGCAAATGAAAAACTGTTTTTT.

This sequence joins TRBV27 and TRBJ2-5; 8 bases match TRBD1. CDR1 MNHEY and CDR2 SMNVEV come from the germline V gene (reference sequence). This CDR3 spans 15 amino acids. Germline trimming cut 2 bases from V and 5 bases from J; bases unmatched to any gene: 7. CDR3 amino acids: CASSLTGTGSETQYF. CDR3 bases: TGTGCCAGCAGTTTAACCGGGACAGGATCGGAGACCCAGTACTTC.

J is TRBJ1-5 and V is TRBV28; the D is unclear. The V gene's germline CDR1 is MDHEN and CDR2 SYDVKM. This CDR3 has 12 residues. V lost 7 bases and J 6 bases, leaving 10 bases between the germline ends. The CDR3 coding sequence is TGTGCCAGCATCAAGGTGGGTCAGCCCCAGCATTTT. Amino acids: CASIKVGQPQHF.

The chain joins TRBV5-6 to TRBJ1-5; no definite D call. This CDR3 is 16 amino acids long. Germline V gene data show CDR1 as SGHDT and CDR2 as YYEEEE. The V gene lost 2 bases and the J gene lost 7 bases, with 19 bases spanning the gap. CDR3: CASSFNKGKLTQPQHF. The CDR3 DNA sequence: TGTGCCAGCAGCTTTAACAAAGGGAAACTTACGCAGCCCCAGCATTTT.

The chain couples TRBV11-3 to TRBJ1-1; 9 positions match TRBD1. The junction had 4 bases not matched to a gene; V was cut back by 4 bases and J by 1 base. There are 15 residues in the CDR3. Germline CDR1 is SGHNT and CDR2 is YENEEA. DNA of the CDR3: TGTGCCAGCAGCTCACAGACAGGGGGGAACACTGAAGCTTTCTTT. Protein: CASSSQTGGNTEAFF.

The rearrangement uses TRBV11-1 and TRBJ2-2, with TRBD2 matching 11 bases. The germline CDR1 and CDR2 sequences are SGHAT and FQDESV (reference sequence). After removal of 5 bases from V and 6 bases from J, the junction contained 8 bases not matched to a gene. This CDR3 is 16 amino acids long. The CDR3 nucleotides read TGTGCCAGCAGCGATACGACTAGCGGGATGGCCGGGGAGCTGTTTTTT. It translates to CASSDTTSGMAGELFF.

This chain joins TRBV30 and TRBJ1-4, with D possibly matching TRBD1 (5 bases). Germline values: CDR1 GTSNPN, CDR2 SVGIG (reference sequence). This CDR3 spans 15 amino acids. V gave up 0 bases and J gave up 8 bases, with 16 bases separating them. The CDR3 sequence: CAWSVLEGAVEKLFF. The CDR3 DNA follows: TGTGCCTGGAGTGTACTCGAAGGGGCGGTGGAAAAACTGTTTTTT.

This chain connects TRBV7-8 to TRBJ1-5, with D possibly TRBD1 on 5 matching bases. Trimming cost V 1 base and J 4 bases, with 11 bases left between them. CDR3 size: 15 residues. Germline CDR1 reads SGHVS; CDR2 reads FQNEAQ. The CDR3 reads CASSLEAGTNQPQHF. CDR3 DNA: TGTGCCAGCAGCTTAGAAGCAGGGACGAATCAGCCCCAGCATTTT.

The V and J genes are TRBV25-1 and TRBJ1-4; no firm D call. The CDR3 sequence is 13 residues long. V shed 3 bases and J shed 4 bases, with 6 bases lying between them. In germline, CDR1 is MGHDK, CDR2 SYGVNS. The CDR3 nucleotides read TGTGCCAGCAGTGAGTTCCGTAATGAAAAACTGTTTTTT. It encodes CASSEFRNEKLFF.

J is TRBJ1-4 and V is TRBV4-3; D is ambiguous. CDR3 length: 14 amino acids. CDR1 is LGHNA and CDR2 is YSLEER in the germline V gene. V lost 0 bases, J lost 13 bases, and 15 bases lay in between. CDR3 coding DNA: TGCGCCAGCAGCCAAGATTTGACAAGGCAGAGACTGTTTTTT. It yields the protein CASSQDLTRQRLFF.

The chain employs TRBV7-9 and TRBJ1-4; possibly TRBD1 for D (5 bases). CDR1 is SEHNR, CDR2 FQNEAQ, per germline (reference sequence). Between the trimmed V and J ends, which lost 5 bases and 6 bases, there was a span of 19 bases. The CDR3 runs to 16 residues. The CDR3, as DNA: TGTGCCAGCAGCCCTTACGGGCGAGGGGTGGATGAAAAACTGTTTTTT. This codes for CASSPYGRGVDEKLFF.

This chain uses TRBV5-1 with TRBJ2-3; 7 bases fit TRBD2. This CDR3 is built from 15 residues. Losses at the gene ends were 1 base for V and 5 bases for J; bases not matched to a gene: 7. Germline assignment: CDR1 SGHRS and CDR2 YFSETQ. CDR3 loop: CASSLSVGGIDTQYF. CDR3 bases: TGCGCCAGCAGCTTGTCGGTGGGAGGGATAGATACGCAGTATTTT. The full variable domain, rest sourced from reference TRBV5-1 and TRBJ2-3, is KAGVTQTPRYLIKTRGQQVTLSCSPISGHRSVSWYQQTPGQGLQFLFEYFSETQRNKGNFPGRFSGRQFSNSRSEMNVSTLELGDSALYLCASSLSVGGIDTQYFGPGTRLTVL.

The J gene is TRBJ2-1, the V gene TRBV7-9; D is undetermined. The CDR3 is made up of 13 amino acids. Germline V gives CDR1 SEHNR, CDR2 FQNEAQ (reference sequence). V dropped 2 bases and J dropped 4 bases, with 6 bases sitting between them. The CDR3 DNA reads TGTGCCAGCAGCTTAAAAGGGTACAATGAGCAGTTCTTC. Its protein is CASSLKGYNEQFF.

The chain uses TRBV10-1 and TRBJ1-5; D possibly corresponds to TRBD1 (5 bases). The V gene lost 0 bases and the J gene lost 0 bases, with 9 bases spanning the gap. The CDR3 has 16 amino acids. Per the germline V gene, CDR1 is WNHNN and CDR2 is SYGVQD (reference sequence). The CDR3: CASSESKTASNQPQHF. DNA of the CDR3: TGCGCCAGCAGTGAGTCGAAGACAGCTAGCAATCAGCCCCAGCATTTT.

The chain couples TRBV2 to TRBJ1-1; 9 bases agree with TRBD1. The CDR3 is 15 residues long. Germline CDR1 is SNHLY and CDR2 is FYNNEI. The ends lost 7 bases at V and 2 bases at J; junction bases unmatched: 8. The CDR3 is CASNRQGGRNTEAFF. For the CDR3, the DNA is TGTGCCAGCAACAGACAGGGGGGTAGAAACACTGAAGCTTTCTTT.

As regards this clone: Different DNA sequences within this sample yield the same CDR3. The CDR3 is CASSQERDSYEQYF. In DNA form, the CDR3 reads TGTGCCAGCAGCCAAGAAAGGGACAGCTACGAGCAGTACTTC. The chain couples TRBV4-2 to TRBJ2-7; 7 bases agree with TRBD1. CDR1 and CDR2 (germline): LGHNA, YNFKEQ. Germline trimming cut 0 bases from V and 3 bases from J; bases unmatched to any gene: 2. This CDR3 has 14 amino acids.

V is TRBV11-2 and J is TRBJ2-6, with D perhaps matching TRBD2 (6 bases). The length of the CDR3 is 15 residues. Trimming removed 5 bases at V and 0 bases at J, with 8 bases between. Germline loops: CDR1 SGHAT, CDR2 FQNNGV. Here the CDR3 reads CASSRDFSGANVLTF. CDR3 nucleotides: TGTGCCAGCAGCCGGGACTTCTCTGGGGCCAACGTCCTGACTTTC.